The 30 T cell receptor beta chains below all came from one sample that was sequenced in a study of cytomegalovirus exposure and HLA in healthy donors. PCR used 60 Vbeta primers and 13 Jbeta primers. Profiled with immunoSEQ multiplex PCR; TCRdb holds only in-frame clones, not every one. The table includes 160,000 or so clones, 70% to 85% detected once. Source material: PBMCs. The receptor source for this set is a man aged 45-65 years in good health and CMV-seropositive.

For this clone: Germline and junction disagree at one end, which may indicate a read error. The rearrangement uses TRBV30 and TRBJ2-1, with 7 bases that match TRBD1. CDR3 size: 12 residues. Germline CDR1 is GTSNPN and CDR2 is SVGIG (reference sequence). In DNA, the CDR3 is TGTGCCTGGAGTGCTGACAGGGAGAGGAGGATCTTC. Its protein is CAWSADRERRIF.

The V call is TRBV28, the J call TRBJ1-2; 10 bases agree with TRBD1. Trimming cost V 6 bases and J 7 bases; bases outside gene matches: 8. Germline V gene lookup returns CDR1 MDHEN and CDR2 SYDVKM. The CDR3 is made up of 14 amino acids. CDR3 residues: CASRTGTGVRGYTF. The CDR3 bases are TGTGCCAGCAGAACCGGGACAGGGGTCCGTGGCTACACCTTC.

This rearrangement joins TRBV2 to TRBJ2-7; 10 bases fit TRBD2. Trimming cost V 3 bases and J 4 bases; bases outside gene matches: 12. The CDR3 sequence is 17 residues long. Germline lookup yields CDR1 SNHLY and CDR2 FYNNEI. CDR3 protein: CASSDMGSGGAEYEQYF. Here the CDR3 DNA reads TGTGCCAGCAGTGACATGGGAAGCGGGGGGGCGGAGTACGAGCAGTACTTC.

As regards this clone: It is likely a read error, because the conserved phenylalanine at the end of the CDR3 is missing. The CDR3 sequence: CASSGGGAENTGELFL. The CDR3, as DNA: TGTGCCAGCAGTGGCGGGGGGGCCGAAAACACCGGGGAGCTGTTTCTT. The rearrangement uses TRBV2 and TRBJ2-2, with 9 bases matching TRBD2. Germline V gene lookup returns CDR1 SNHLY and CDR2 FYNNEI. Losses at the gene ends were 4 bases for V and 2 bases for J; bases not matched to a gene: 5. The CDR3 has 16 residues.

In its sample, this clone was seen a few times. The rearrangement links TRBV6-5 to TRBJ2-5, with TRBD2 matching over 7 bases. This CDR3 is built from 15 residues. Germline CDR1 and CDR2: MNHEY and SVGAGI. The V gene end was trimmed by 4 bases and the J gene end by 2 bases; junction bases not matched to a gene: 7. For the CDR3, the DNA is TGTGCCAGCAGTTGGGCGAGCGGGGCACAAGAGACCCAGTACTTC. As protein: CASSWASGAQETQYF.

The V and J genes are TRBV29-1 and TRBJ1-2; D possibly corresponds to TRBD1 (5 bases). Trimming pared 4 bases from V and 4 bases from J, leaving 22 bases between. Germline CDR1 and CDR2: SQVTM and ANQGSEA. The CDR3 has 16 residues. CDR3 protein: CSVAGDAALHSYGYTF. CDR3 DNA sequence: TGCAGCGTTGCGGGGGACGCGGCCCTCCATTCCTATGGCTACACCTTC.

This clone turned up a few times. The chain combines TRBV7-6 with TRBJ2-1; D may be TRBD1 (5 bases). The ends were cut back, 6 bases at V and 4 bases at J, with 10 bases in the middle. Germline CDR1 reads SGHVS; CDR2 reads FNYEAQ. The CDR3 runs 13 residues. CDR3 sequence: CASRAGIYNEQFF. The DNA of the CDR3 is TGTGCCAGCAGGGCAGGGATTTACAATGAGCAGTTCTTC.

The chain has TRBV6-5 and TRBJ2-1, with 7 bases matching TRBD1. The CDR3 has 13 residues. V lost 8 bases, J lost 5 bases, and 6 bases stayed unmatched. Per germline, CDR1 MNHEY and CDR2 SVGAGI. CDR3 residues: CASWGTEHNEQFF. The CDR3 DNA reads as TGTGCCAGCTGGGGGACAGAACACAATGAGCAGTTCTTC.

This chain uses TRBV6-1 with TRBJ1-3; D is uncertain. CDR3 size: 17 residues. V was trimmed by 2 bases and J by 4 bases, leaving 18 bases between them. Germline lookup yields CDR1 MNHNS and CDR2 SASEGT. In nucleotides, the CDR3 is TGTGCCAGCAGTGAAAGTAACAGCATCGGGGTAGGAAACACCATATATTTT. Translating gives CASSESNSIGVGNTIYF.

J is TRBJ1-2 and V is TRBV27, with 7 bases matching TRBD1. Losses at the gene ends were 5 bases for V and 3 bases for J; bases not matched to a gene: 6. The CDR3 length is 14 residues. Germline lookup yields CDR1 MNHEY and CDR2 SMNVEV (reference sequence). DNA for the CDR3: TGTGCCAGCAGTAGAGTCGGGACAGACTATGGCTACACCTTC. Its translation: CASSRVGTDYGYTF.

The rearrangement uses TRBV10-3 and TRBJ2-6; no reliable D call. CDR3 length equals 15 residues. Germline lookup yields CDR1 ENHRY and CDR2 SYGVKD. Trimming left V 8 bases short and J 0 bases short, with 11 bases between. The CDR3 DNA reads TGTGCCATCGGGCTCGTTGACTCTGGGGCCAACGTCCTGACTTTC. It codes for CAIGLVDSGANVLTF.

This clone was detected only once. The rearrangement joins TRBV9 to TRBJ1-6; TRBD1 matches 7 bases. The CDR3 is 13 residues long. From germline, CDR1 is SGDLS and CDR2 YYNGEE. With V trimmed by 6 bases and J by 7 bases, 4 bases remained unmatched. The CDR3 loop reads CASTGTANSPLHF. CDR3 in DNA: TGTGCCAGCACCGGGACAGCAAATTCACCCCTCCACTTT.

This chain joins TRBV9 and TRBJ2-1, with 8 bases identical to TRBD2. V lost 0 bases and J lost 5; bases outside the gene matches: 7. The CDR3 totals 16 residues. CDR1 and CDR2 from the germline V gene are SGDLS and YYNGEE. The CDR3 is CASSVVSGGVNNEQFF. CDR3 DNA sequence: TGTGCCAGCAGCGTAGTTTCGGGGGGGGTCAACAATGAGCAGTTCTTC. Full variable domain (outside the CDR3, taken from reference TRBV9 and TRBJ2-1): DSGVTQTPKHLITATGQRVTLRCSPRSGDLSVYWYQQSLDQGLQFLIQYYNGEERAKGNILERFSAQQFPDLHSELNLSSLELGDSALYFCASSVVSGGVNNEQFFGPGTRLTVL.

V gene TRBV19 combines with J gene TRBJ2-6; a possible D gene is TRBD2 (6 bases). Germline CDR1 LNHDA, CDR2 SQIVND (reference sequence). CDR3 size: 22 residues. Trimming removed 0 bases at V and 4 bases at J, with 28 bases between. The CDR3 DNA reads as TGTGCCAGTAGTATAGAATTAGCGGAGGGTCGGCGGTCGCTGAAGGGGGCCAACGTCCTGACTTTC. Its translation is CASSIELAEGRRSLKGANVLTF.

The CDR3 protein is CASSTGGFGNTIYF. In DNA, the CDR3 is TGTGCCAGCAGTACGGGGGGGTTTGGAAACACCATATATTTT. This chain links TRBV27 with TRBJ1-3; maybe TRBD1 (5 bases). This CDR3 has 14 amino acids. Germline assignment: CDR1 MNHEY and CDR2 SMNVEV (reference sequence). V lost 5 bases to trimming and J lost 3 bases, with 11 bases between them.

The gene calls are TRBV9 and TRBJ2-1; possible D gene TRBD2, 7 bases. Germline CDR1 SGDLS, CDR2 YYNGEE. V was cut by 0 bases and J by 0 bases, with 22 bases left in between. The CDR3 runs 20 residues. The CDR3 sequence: CASSVGLKGGGAVSYNEQFF. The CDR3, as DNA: TGTGCCAGCAGCGTAGGGTTAAAAGGTGGGGGGGCGGTCTCCTACAATGAGCAGTTCTTC.

The CDR3 nucleotides read TGTGCCAGCAGTGTCGGGGTTGTTGGCTATGGCTACACCTTC. Translating gives CASSVGVVGYGYTF. V and J are TRBV25-1 and TRBJ1-2; D gene ambiguous. Trimming shortened V by 4 bases and J by 4 bases, and 13 bases separated the two germline ends. CDR1 is MGHDK and CDR2 is SYGVNS in the germline V gene. The length of the CDR3 is 14 residues.

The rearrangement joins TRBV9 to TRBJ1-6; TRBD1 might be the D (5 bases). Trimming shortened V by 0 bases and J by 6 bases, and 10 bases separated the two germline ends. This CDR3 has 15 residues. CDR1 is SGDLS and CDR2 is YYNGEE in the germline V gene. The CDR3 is CASSVAGQGNSPLHF. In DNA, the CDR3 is TGTGCCAGCAGCGTAGCTGGGCAGGGTAATTCACCCCTCCACTTT.

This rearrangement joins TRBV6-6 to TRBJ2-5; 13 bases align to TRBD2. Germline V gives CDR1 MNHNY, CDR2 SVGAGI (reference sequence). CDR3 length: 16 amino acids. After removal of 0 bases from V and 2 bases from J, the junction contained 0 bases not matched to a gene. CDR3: CASSYSTSGGQETQYF. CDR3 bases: TGTGCCAGCAGTTACTCGACTAGCGGGGGGCAAGAGACCCAGTACTTC.

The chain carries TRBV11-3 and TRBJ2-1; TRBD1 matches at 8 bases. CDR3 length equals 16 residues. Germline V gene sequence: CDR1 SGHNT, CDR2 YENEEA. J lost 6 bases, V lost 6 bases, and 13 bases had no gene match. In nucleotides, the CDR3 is TGTGCCAGCAGTTCTCCGTTCGGACAGGGTGGCAATGAGCAGTTCTTC. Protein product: CASSSPFGQGGNEQFF.

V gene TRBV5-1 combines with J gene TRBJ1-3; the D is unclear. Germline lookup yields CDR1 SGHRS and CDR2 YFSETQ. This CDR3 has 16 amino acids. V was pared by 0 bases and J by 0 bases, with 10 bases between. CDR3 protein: CASSLAQGLSGNTIYF. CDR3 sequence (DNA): TGCGCCAGCAGCTTGGCTCAAGGACTCTCTGGAAACACCATATATTTT.

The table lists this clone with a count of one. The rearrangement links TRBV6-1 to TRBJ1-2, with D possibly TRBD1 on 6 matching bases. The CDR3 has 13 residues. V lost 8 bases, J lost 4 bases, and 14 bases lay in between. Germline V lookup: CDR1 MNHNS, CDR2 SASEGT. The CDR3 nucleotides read TGTGCCAGCTCCAGACAGGAACTCTATGGCTACACCTTC. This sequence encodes CASSRQELYGYTF.

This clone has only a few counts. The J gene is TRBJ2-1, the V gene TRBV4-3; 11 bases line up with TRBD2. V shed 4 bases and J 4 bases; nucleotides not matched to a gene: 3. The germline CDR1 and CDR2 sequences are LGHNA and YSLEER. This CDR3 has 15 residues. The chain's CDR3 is CASSRVAGGYNEQFF. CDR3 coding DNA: TGCGCCAGCAGCCGGGTAGCGGGGGGGTACAATGAGCAGTTCTTC.

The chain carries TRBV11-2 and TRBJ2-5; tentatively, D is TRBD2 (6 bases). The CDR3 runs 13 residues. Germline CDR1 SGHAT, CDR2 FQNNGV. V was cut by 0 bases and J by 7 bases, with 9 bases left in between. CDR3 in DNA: TGTGCCAGCAGCTTAGATCCCGGGGGGACCCAGTACTTC. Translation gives CASSLDPGGTQYF.

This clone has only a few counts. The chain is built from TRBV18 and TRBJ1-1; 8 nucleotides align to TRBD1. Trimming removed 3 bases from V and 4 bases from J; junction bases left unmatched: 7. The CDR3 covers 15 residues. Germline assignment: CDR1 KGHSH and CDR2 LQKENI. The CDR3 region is CASSPLGQGGTEAFF. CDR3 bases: TGTGCCAGCTCACCGCTCGGACAGGGAGGCACTGAAGCTTTCTTT.

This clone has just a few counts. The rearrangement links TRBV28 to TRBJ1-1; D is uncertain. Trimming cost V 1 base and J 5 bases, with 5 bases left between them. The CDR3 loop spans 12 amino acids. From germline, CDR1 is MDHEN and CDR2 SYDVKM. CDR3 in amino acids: CASSLFGTEAFF. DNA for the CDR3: TGTGCCAGCAGTTTATTCGGGACTGAAGCTTTCTTT.

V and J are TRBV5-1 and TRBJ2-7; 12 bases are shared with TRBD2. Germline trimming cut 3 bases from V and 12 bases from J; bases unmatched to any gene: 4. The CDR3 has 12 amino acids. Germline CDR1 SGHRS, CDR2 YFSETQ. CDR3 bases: TGCGCCAGCAGCTCTGGGACTAGCGGGTTGTACTTC. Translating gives CASSSGTSGLYF.

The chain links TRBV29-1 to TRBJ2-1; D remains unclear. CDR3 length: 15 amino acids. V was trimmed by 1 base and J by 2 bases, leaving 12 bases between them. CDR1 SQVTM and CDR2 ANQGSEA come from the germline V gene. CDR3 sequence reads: CSVEGLGTTYNEQFF. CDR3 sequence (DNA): TGCAGCGTTGAAGGTTTGGGCACAACCTACAATGAGCAGTTCTTC.

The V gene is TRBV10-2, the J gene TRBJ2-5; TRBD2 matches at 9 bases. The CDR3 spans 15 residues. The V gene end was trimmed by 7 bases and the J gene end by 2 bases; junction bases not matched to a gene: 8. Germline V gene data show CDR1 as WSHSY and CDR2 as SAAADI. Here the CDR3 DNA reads TGCGCCAGCACCCAAGCGGGGGGCAAACAAGAGACCCAGTACTTC. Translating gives CASTQAGGKQETQYF.

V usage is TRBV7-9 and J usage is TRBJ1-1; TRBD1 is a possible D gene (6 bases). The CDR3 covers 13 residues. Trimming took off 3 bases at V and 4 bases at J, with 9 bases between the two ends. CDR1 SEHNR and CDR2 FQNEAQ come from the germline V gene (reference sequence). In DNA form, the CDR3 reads TGTGCCAGCAGCTTCAGGGGATCCACTGAAGCTTTCTTT. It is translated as CASSFRGSTEAFF.